The 18 T cell receptor beta chains presented below share a single source sample, sequenced in a study of T cells after yellow fever vaccination. One entry per CDR3 protein results from TCRdb running MiXCR on the 5' RACE reads. The data show a few hundred thousand distinct CDR3 sequences, 3% to 4.5% seen once. Sequenced here: PBMCs, sampled 5 days after the yellow fever booster vaccination. Source of these receptors: a man aged 18 to 29 who received the YFV17D yellow fever vaccine.

This clonotype was counted a few times. The chain joins TRBV7-2 to TRBJ2-7; D is possibly TRBD2 (7 bases). The CDR3 runs to 13 residues. The germline V and J ends were trimmed by 5 bases and 3 bases, with 11 bases remaining between them. Germline V gene lookup returns CDR1 SGHTA and CDR2 FQGNSA. The CDR3 DNA sequence: TGTGCCAGCAGCCTAAGGGGGGGCTACGAGCAGTACTTC. Translating it yields CASSLRGGYEQYF.

The table lists this clonotype with a few counts. The chain has TRBV7-2 and TRBJ2-7, with D possibly matching TRBD2 (5 bases). Germline lookup yields CDR1 SGHTA and CDR2 FQGNSA. This CDR3 has 14 residues. V was trimmed by 1 base and J by 2 bases, leaving 9 bases between them. The CDR3 protein is CASSLDPGTYEQYF. For the CDR3, the DNA is TGTGCCAGCAGCTTAGACCCGGGGACCTACGAGCAGTACTTC.

The chain uses TRBV20-1 and TRBJ2-5; D gene ambiguous. CDR3 length equals 11 residues. Per the germline V gene, CDR1 is DFQATT and CDR2 is SNEGSKA (reference sequence). V was shortened by 3 bases and J by 6 bases, with 8 bases between the two germline ends. Here the CDR3 DNA reads TGCAGTGCTAGTACCCTTCAGACCCAGTACTTC. Encoded protein: CSASTLQTQYF.

This clonotype appeared a few times. The chain couples TRBV20-1 to TRBJ1-5, with unresolved D. V lost 3 bases, J lost 4 bases, and 22 bases lay in between. The CDR3 runs to 17 residues. Germline assignment: CDR1 DFQATT and CDR2 SNEGSKA (reference sequence). The CDR3 nucleotides are TGCAGTGCTAGTGTATGGAGCGGCGGTTGGGAGAATCAGCCCCAGCATTTT. This codes for CSASVWSGGWENQPQHF.

This clonotype was counted only a few times. The V and J genes are TRBV7-2 and TRBJ1-2; the D gene is possibly TRBD1 (5 bases). V was shortened by 5 bases and J by 1 base, with 11 bases between the two germline ends. Germline V gene sequence: CDR1 SGHTA, CDR2 FQGNSA. The CDR3 covers 14 residues. CDR3 loop: CASSPVQGNYGYTF. In DNA, the CDR3 is TGTGCCAGCAGCCCGGTTCAGGGTAACTATGGCTACACCTTC.

This clonotype was counted at least ten times. The chain combines TRBV27 with TRBJ2-2; D tentatively fits TRBD1 or TRBD2 (6 bases each). Trimming shortened V by 6 bases and J by 1 base, and 9 bases separated the two germline ends. CDR1 MNHEY and CDR2 SMNVEV come from the germline V gene (reference sequence). The CDR3 consists of 14 residues. CDR3 amino acids: CASSGGLNTGELFF. DNA of the CDR3: TGTGCCAGCAGCGGGGGCTTGAACACCGGGGAGCTGTTTTTT.

The chain uses TRBV11-2 and TRBJ2-7; maybe TRBD1 (6 bases). The CDR3 loop spans 14 amino acids. In germline, CDR1 is SGHAT, CDR2 FQNNGV. V gave up 3 bases and J gave up 6 bases, with 15 bases separating them. The CDR3 nucleotides are TGTGCCAGCAGCTTGTCCAGGGGAACGGTCGAGCAGTACGTC. Its translation: CASSLSRGTVEQYV.

The chain joins TRBV7-2 to TRBJ1-5; 8 bases are a match to TRBD1. CDR3 size: 16 residues. V was pared by 3 bases and J by 1 base, with 5 bases of the junction left unmatched. Germline lookup yields CDR1 SGHTA and CDR2 FQGNSA. The CDR3 loop reads CASSFTGGRSNQPQHF. Here the CDR3 DNA reads TGTGCCAGCAGCTTCACAGGGGGAAGGAGCAATCAGCCCCAGCATTTT.

This clonotype came up a few times. The V call is TRBV11-1, the J call TRBJ1-2, with D maybe TRBD1 (6 bases). This CDR3 has 14 residues. Deletions cut 8 bases from V and 4 bases from J, with 17 bases between. Germline loops: CDR1 SGHAT, CDR2 FQDESV (reference sequence). The CDR3 here is CASREAGALYGYTF. The CDR3 DNA follows: TGTGCCAGCCGCGAGGCAGGGGCCCTCTATGGCTACACCTTC.

In its sample, this clonotype ranks as medium-sized. DNA of the CDR3: TGCGCCAGCAGCTTGGCGTCCACCGGGGAGCTGTTTTTT. Protein sequence: CASSLASTGELFF. The chain is built from TRBV5-1 and TRBJ2-2; D not certain. The CDR3 extends over 13 amino acids. Germline CDR1 and CDR2: SGHRS and YFSETQ. The germline V and J ends were trimmed by 0 bases and 4 bases, with 4 bases remaining between them.

The V and J genes are TRBV18 and TRBJ2-7; 15 bases agree with TRBD2. The CDR3 extends over 20 amino acids. Per the germline V gene, CDR1 is KGHSH and CDR2 is LQKENI. J lost 0 bases, V lost 2 bases, and 11 bases had no gene match. The CDR3 coding sequence is TGTGCCAGCTCACCAAGGACCGGGACTAGCGGGGGGCCCAGCTCCTACGAGCAGTACTTC. Residues: CASSPRTGTSGGPSSYEQYF.

This clonotype was recorded at least ten times. The chain links TRBV14 to TRBJ2-2; TRBD1 matches at 9 bases. There are 16 residues in the CDR3. Germline CDR1 reads SGHDN; CDR2 reads FVKESK. The J segment lost 6 bases and the V segment lost 2 bases, leaving 7 bases of the junction unmatched. The CDR3 spells CASSQRDRVIPGELFF. CDR3 in DNA: TGTGCCAGCAGCCAACGGGACAGGGTTATACCCGGGGAGCTGTTTTTT.

This clonotype turned up a few times. V gene TRBV11-2 combines with J gene TRBJ2-7, with D unresolved. Looked up from germline, CDR1 is SGHAT and CDR2 is FQNNGV. CDR3 length: 15 amino acids. The V gene lost 1 base and the J gene lost 0 bases, with 10 bases spanning the gap. This chain's CDR3 is CASSLGQSVSYEQYF. The CDR3, as DNA: TGTGCCAGCAGCTTAGGGCAGTCCGTCTCCTACGAGCAGTACTTC.

In this sample, this clonotype turned up a few times. The V call is TRBV29-1, the J call TRBJ2-7; 9 bases match TRBD2. The CDR3 has 15 residues. The germline V gene encodes CDR1 SQVTM and CDR2 ANQGSEA. V shed 5 bases and J 2 bases; nucleotides not matched to a gene: 10. The chain's CDR3 is CSVSLIAGATYEQYF. The CDR3 coding sequence is TGCAGCGTTTCCTTGATAGCGGGGGCGACCTACGAGCAGTACTTC.

The chain carries TRBV7-2 and TRBJ2-1, with 9 nucleotides matching TRBD2. Germline CDR1 reads SGHTA; CDR2 reads FQGNSA. CDR3 length: 17 residues. V trimming: 4 bases; J trimming: 8 bases; junction bases outside the gene matches: 15. Written as DNA, the CDR3 is TGTGCCAGCAGCTCAAACGGAGGTGGCGGGGGGGCGTATGAGCAGTTCTTC. This translates into CASSSNGGGGGAYEQFF.

The J gene is TRBJ2-7, the V gene TRBV5-1, with 10 bases that match TRBD2. V was clipped by 3 bases and J by 4 bases; unmatched bases: 4. The CDR3 extends over 14 amino acids. CDR1 is SGHRS, CDR2 YFSETQ, per germline. Here the CDR3 DNA reads TGCGCCAGCAGCTCTAGCGGGGGTATTTACGAGCAGTACTTC. Its protein product is CASSSSGGIYEQYF. Based on the CDR3 plus reference TRBV5-1 and TRBJ2-7, the full variable domain is KAGVTQTPRYLIKTRGQQVTLSCSPISGHRSVSWYQQTPGQGLQFLFEYFSETQRNKGNFPGRFSGRQFSNSRSEMNVSTLELGDSALYLCASSSSGGIYEQYFGPGTRLTVT.

Many counts were recorded for this clonotype. The chain links TRBV6-2 or TRBV6-3 to TRBJ2-5, with no clear D. Germline CDR1 and CDR2: MNHEY and SVGEGT. The CDR3 runs to 12 residues. Trimming removed 8 bases from V and 5 bases from J, with 12 bases in between. The CDR3 DNA reads as TGTGCCAGCGCTGCTACGACGGAGACCCAGTACTTC. Its protein product is CASAATTETQYF.

This clonotype was detected only a few times. The rearrangement joins TRBV13 to TRBJ1-2; 10 nucleotides align to TRBD1. With 5 bases clipped from V and 3 bases from J, the junction kept 6 bases outside the gene matches. This CDR3 contains 15 residues. Germline V gene data show CDR1 as PRHDT and CDR2 as FYEKMQ (reference sequence). DNA for the CDR3: TGTGCCAGCAGCCGACAGGGGGCCGTGCACTATGGCTACACCTTC. Protein product: CASSRQGAVHYGYTF.